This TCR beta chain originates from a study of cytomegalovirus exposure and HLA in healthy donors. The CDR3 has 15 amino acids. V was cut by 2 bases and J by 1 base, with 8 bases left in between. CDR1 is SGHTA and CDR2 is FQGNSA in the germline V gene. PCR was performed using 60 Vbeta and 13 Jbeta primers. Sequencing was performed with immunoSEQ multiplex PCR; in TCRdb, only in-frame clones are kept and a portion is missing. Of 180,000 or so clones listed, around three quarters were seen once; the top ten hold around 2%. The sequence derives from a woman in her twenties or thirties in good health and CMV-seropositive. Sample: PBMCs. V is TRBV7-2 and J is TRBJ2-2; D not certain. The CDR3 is CASSLRSGNTGELFF. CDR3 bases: TGTGCCAGCAGCTTACGGAGTGGGAACACCGGGGAGCTGTTTTTT.